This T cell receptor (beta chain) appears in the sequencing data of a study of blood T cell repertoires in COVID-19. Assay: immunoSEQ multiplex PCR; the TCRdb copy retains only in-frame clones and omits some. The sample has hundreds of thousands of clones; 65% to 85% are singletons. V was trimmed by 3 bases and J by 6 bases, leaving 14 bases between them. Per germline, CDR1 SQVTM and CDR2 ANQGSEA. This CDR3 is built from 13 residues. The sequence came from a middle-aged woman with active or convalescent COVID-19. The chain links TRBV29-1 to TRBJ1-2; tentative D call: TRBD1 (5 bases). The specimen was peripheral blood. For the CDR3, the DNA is TGCAGCGTTGATCGGGGGATTGTCCATGGCTACACCTTC. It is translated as CSVDRGIVHGYTF.